A single sample is the source of the 10 T cell receptor beta chains below, sequenced in a study of control samples from healthy donors and cancer patients. TCRdb's table, derived via immunoSEQ multiplex PCR, lists solely in-frame clones and lacks some. This table has just over 150,000 clones, roughly 94% appearing once. Sequencing was carried out using blood. The origin of the receptors is a woman between 35 and 50 years old in good health.

This chain connects TRBV7-9 to TRBJ2-2, with D tentatively TRBD1 (6 bases). Germline CDR1 is SEHNR and CDR2 is FQNEAQ (reference sequence). Trimming shortened V by 5 bases and J by 4 bases, and 14 bases separated the two germline ends. The CDR3 consists of 15 residues. Here the CDR3 DNA reads TGTGCCAGCAGCCTCGGGACACCAACCACCGGGGAGCTGTTTTTT. Its translation: CASSLGTPTTGELFF. Full variable domain (outside the CDR3, taken from reference TRBV7-9 and TRBJ2-2): DTGVSQNPRHKITKRGQNVTFRCDPISEHNRLYWYRQTLGQGPEFLTYFQNEAQLEKSRLLSDRFSAERPKGSFSTLEIQRTEQGDSAMYLCASSLGTPTTGELFFGEGSRLTVL.

The rearrangement links TRBV9 to TRBJ1-4, with TRBD1 identical over 9 bases. Germline assignment: CDR1 SGDLS and CDR2 YYNGEE. With 2 bases clipped from V and 8 bases from J, the junction kept 4 bases outside the gene matches. The CDR3 is 14 residues long. CDR3 region: CASSVGTGNEKLFF. The CDR3 bases are TGTGCCAGCAGCGTCGGGACAGGGAACGAAAAACTGTTTTTT.

The CDR3 DNA is TGTGCCAGCAGTTTAAGCGCCAAAGAGACCCAGTACTTC. Its translation: CASSLSAKETQYF. This rearrangement joins TRBV12-3 or TRBV12-4 to TRBJ2-5, with D unclear. CDR3 size: 13 residues. Trimming shortened V by 2 bases and J by 3 bases, and 7 bases separated the two germline ends.

The chain couples TRBV3-1 (or the pseudogene TRBV3-2) to TRBJ2-1, with TRBD2 matching over 7 bases. Per germline, CDR1 LGHDT and CDR2 YNNKEL (reference sequence). With 6 bases clipped from V and 10 bases from J, the junction kept 6 bases outside the gene matches. The CDR3 is made up of 12 amino acids. CDR3 sequence: CASRREGREQFF. The CDR3 DNA is TGTGCCAGCAGGAGGGAGGGGCGGGAGCAGTTCTTC.

The chain joins TRBV12-3 or TRBV12-4 to TRBJ1-1, with TRBD1 as a possible D gene (5 bases). The CDR3 is made up of 10 amino acids. The V gene lost 8 bases and the J gene lost 7 bases, with 8 bases spanning the gap. The CDR3 spells CASRTGEAFF. The CDR3 region has the DNA TGTGCCAGCCGTACAGGTGAAGCTTTCTTT.

The V gene is TRBV7-9, the J gene TRBJ1-1; 7 bases match TRBD1. The CDR3 length is 14 residues. V dropped 6 bases and J dropped 3; count of bases not matched to a gene: 7. Germline CDR1 SEHNR, CDR2 FQNEAQ (reference sequence). The CDR3 reads CASRPPGGDTEAFF. CDR3 nucleotide sequence: TGTGCCAGCAGACCCCCAGGGGGTGACACTGAAGCTTTCTTT.

The chain joins TRBV29-1 to TRBJ2-2, with D maybe TRBD2 (5 bases). The V and J ends lost 7 bases and 4 bases respectively, with 13 bases between them. CDR3 length: 13 amino acids. Germline V gene sequence: CDR1 SQVTM, CDR2 ANQGSEA. The CDR3 DNA reads as TGCAGCGCCTGGGTCGAGGGCACCGGGGAGCTGTTTTTT. Its protein product is CSAWVEGTGELFF.

This chain uses TRBV25-1 with TRBJ1-1; no definite D call. This CDR3 spans 13 amino acids. The V gene's germline CDR1 is MGHDK and CDR2 SYGVNS. With 3 bases removed from V and 5 bases from J, the gap between germline ends came to 10 bases. CDR3 coding DNA: TGTGCCAGCAGTGACCCGGGGAGGACTGAAGCTTTCTTT. Translated, it gives CASSDPGRTEAFF.

This chain joins TRBV7-2 and TRBJ2-7; D might be TRBD1 or TRBD2, each matching 6 bases. Germline V gene lookup returns CDR1 SGHTA and CDR2 FQGNSA. The CDR3 totals 13 residues. Trimming shortened V by 3 bases and J by 7 bases, and 13 bases separated the two germline ends. The CDR3 here is CASSLEGDGEQYF. Here the CDR3 DNA reads TGTGCCAGCAGCTTGGAGGGGGATGGTGAGCAGTACTTC.

The V call is TRBV6-4, the J call TRBJ1-1; D gene unclear. Looked up from germline, CDR1 is MRHNA and CDR2 is SNTAGT. Trimming took off 6 bases at V and 1 base at J, with 15 bases between the two ends. The CDR3 consists of 15 residues. CDR3 sequence reads: CASRSEAARNTEAFF. The CDR3 DNA is TGTGCCAGCAGATCGGAGGCGGCGAGGAACACTGAAGCTTTCTTT.